This TCR beta chain is from a study of neurological immune-mediated disorders. Ten or more counts support this clonotype. As yet, its antigen is unknown. TCRdb redid the calling of the 5' RACE reads with MiXCR, one entry per CDR3 protein. Of tens of thousands of distinct CDR3 sequences in the sample, 2.5% to 3% were seen once. Whole-study findings and limits: No expanded-clone CDR3 amino acid sequence recurred across subjects, suggesting private TCR-beta repertoires.

Trimming left V 4 bases short and J 2 bases short, with 9 bases between. The CDR3 contains 14 residues. Germline loops: CDR1 SGHTA, CDR2 FQGNSA. The chain combines TRBV7-2 with TRBJ1-3; D not certain. The TCR was taken from a woman under 40 with multiple sclerosis. Specimen: PBMCs. CDR3 nucleotides: TGTGCCAGCAGCTCGGACCGCGCTGGAAACACCATATATTTT. Residues: CASSSDRAGNTIYF.